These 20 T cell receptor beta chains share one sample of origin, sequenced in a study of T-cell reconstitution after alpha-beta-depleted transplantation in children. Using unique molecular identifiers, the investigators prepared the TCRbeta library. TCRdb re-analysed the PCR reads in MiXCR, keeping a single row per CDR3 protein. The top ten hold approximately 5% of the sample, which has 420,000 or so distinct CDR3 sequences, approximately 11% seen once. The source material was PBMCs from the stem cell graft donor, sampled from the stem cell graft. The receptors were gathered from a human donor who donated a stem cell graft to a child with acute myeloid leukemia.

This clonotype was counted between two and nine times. In DNA, the CDR3 is TGCGCCAGCAGCCAAGAGATAGGTAGCGGGGTCTGGGATGAGCAGTTCTTC. It specifies CASSQEIGSGVWDEQFF. This chain uses TRBV4-1 with TRBJ2-1; 8 bases map to TRBD2. V lost 0 bases to trimming and J lost 8 bases; unmatched junction nucleotides: 12. Germline lookup yields CDR1 MGHRA and CDR2 YSYEKL. This CDR3 region has 17 residues.

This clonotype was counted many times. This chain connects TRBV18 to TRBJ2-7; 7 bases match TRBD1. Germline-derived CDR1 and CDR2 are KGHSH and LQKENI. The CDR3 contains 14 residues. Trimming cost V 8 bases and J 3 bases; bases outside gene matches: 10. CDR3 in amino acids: CASRGQEVNYEQYF. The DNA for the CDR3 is TGTGCCAGCCGTGGACAGGAGGTTAACTACGAGCAGTACTTC.

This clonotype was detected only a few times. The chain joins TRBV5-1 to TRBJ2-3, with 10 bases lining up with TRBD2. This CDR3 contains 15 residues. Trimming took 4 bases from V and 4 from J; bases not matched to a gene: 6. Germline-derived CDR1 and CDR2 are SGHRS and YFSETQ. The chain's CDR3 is CASSPGTSVADTQYF. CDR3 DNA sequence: TGCGCCAGCAGCCCGGGGACTAGCGTTGCAGATACGCAGTATTTT.

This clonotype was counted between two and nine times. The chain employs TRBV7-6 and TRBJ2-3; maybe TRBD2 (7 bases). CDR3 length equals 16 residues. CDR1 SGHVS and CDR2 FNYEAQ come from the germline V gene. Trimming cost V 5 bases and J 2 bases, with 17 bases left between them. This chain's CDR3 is CASSRGAALPTDTQYF. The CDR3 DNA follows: TGTGCCAGCAGCCGGGGGGCAGCGCTGCCCACAGATACGCAGTATTTT.

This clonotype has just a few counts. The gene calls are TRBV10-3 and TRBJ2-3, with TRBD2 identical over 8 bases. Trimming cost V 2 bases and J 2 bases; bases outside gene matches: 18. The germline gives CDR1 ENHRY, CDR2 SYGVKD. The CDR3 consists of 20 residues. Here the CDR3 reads CAISENHYEPRGDDTDTQYF. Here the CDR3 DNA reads TGTGCCATCAGTGAGAACCACTACGAACCGCGGGGGGACGACACAGATACGCAGTATTTT.

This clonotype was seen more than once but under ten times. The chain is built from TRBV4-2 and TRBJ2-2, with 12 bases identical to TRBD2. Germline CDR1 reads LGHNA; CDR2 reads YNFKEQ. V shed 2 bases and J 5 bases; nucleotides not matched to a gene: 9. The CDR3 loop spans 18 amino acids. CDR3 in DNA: TGTGCCAGCAGCCAACATGCCGTCGGGACTAGCGGGACCGGGGAGCTGTTTTTT. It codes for CASSQHAVGTSGTGELFF.

In nucleotides, the CDR3 is TGTGCCAGCAGTGACGAGGCCCAAAACATACCTCAGCAGTACTTC. Amino acids: CASSDEAQNIPQQYF. The chain uses TRBV25-1 and TRBJ2-7; D is ambiguous. The germline V gene encodes CDR1 MGHDK and CDR2 SYGVNS. V lost 3 bases to trimming and J lost 8 bases, with 20 bases between them. The CDR3 is made up of 15 amino acids.

CDR3 nucleotide sequence: TGCAGTGCTTTCAGGGGGGCTAACTATGGCTACACCTTC. Translation gives CSAFRGANYGYTF. The chain couples TRBV20-1 to TRBJ1-2, with 7 bases fitting TRBD1. The CDR3 consists of 13 residues. With 5 bases clipped from V and 0 bases from J, the junction kept 3 bases outside the gene matches. Germline CDR1 DFQATT, CDR2 SNEGSKA (reference sequence).

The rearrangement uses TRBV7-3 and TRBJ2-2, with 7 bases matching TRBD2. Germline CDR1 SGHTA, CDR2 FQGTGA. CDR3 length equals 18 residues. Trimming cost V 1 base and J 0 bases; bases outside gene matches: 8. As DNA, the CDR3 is TGTGCCAGCAGCTTAAGGGGAGCGGGGTTCGCGAACACCGGGGAGCTGTTTTTT. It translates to CASSLRGAGFANTGELFF. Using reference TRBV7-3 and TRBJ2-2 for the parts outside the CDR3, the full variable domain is GAGVSQTPSNKVTEKGKYVELRCDPISGHTALYWYRQSLGQGPEFLIYFQGTGAADDSGLPNDRFFAVRPEGSVSTLKIQRTERGDSAVYLCASSLRGAGFANTGELFFGEGSRLTVL.

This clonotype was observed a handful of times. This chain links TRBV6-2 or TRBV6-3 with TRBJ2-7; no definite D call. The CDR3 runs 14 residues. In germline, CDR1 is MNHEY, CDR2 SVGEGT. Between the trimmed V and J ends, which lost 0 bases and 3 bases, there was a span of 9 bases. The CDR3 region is CASSYSMISYEQYF. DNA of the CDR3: TGTGCCAGCAGTTACTCGATGATAAGCTACGAGCAGTACTTC.

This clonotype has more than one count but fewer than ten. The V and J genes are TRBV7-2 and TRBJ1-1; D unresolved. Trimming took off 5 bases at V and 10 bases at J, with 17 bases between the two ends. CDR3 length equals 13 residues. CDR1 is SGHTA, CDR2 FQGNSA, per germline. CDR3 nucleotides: TGTGCCAGCAGCCAAACGGCTGCTGGAGGAGCTTTCTTT. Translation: CASSQTAAGGAFF.

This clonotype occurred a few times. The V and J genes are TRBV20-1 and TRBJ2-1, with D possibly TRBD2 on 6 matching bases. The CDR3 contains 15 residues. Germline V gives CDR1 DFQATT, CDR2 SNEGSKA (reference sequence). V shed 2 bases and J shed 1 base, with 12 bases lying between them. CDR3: CSARWAGRSYNEQFF. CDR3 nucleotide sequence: TGCAGTGCTAGATGGGCAGGGAGGTCCTACAATGAGCAGTTCTTC.

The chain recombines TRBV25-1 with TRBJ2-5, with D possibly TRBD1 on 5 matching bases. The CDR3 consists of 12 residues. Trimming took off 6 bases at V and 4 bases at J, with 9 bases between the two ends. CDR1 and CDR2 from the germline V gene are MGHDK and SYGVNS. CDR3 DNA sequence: TGTGCCAGCAGCAGGGTCACAGAGACCCAGTACTTC. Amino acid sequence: CASSRVTETQYF.

The CDR3 loop reads CASSEGVLGNTIYF. The DNA of the CDR3 is TGTGCCAGCAGTGAGGGGGTTCTAGGAAACACCATATATTTT. The chain uses TRBV6-1 and TRBJ1-3; perhaps TRBD1 as D (5 bases). V gave up 3 bases and J gave up 4 bases, with 10 bases separating them. The CDR3 extends over 14 amino acids. Germline-derived CDR1 and CDR2 are MNHNS and SASEGT.

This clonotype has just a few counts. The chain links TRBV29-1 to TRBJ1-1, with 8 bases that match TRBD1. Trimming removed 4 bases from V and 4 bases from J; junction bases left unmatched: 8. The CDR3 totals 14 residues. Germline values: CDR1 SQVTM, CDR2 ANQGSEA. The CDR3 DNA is TGCAGCGTTGCAGGGGGCTGGGGAGGCACTGAAGCTTTCTTT. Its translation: CSVAGGWGGTEAFF.

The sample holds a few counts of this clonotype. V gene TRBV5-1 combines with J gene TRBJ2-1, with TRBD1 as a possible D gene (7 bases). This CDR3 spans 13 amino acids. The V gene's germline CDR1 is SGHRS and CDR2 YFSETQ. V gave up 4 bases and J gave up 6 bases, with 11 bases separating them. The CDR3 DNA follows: TGCGCCAGCAGCCGGGGGACAGTCAATGAGCAGTTCTTC. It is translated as CASSRGTVNEQFF.

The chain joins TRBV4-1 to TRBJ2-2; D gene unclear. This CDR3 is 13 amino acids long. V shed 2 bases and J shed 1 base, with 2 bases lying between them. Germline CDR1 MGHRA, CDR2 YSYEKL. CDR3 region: CASSQMNTGELFF. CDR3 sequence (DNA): TGCGCCAGCAGCCAAATGAACACCGGGGAGCTGTTTTTT.

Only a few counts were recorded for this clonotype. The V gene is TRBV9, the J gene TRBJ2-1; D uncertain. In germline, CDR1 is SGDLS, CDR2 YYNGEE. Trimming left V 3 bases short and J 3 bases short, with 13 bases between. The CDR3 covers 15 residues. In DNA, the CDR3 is TGTGCCAGCAGCGCCCCGGGTAGGAGCTACAATGAGCAGTTCTTC. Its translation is CASSAPGRSYNEQFF.

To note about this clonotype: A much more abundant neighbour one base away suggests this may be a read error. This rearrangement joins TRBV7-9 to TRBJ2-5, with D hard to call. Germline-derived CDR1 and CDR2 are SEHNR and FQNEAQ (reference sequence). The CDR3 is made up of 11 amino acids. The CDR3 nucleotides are TGTGCCCGCAGCGCAACGTTGACCCAGTACTTC. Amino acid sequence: CARSATLTQYF.

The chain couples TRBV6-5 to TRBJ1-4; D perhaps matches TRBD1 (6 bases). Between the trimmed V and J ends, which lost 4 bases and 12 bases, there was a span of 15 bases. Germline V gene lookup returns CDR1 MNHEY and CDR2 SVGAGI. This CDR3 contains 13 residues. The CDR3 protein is CASSLTQGGELFF. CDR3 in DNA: TGTGCCAGCAGTTTAACACAGGGTGGGGAACTGTTTTTT.